This TCR beta chain was identified in a study of T cells in Graves' hyperthyroidism and ophthalmopathy. Study information: The blood sample was taken at first diagnosis, before treatment began.

Amplification of TCR beta CDR3 regions was performed using RNA transcripts as template. A set of HTBI primers served as the primers for a first-round RT-PCR of the TCR CDR3. TCRdb called the multiplex PCR reads again in MiXCR, with one record for every CDR3 protein. The sample includes over 250,000 distinct CDR3 sequences, roughly an eighth of them seen just once. Study-level points and caveats: Ophthalmopathy was separated from stable hyperthyroidism by a 13 V-J model. Clonotypes that were expanded in thyroid above 0.001 mostly appeared in blood too.

Exclusion criteria comprised uncontrolled infection, other autoimmune disease, pregnancy or lactation. This clonotype showed up many times. Its matching antigen is unknown. Sequences were obtained from blood. The receptor's source is a woman between 40 and 50 years old with Graves' ophthalmopathy.

The CDR3, as DNA: TGTGCCAGCAGCGTCGCGGGAGGGGTTGCCAAAAACATTCAGTACTTC. Its protein product is CASSVAGGVAKNIQYF. J is TRBJ2-4 and V is TRBV11-2; 9 nucleotides agree with TRBD2. The germline V gene has CDR1 SGHAT and CDR2 FQNNGV. V shed 5 bases and J 1 base; nucleotides not matched to a gene: 6. The CDR3 has 16 residues.